This TCR beta chain comes out of a study of beta chain features in type 1 diabetes. Study details: All of the samples together had more than 95 million sorted cells examined.

Every isolated RNA sample was fully reverse transcribed, so sequencing captured expressed TCRB transcripts. The assay was immunoSEQ multiplex PCR, and TCRdb's table has in-frame clones only and misses some. Of 250,000 to 350,000 clones listed, about 15% were seen once; the top ten hold approximately 0.015%. This CDR3 contains 15 residues. Per germline, CDR1 KGHSH and CDR2 LQKENI. With 5 bases removed from V and 8 bases from J, the gap between germline ends came to 21 bases. Regarding this clone: What it binds is unknown.

General study points: Shortening of TCRB CDR3s, moderate but significant, appeared in all four CD4+ subsets of Type 1 diabetes patients. Whether TCRB rearrangement is influenced by HLA type went unresolved here. At VDJ recombination sites, type 1 diabetes patients had fewer insertions and more deleted nucleotides.

Central memory, naive, regulatory and stem cell-like memory CD4+ cells were sorted by CD45RO/CCR7/CD25/CD127/CD95/CD27. The chain employs TRBV18 and TRBJ1-2, with D unclear. The receptor was derived from a man between 18 and 35 years old with type 1 diabetes. Sequenced input: naive CD4+ T cells from blood. The CDR3 sequence is CASSVMGGLGDGYTF. The CDR3 DNA is TGTGCCAGCTCAGTTATGGGAGGGCTCGGAGACGGCTACACCTTC.